This entry describes one TCR beta chain. The same CDR3 is also encoded by other DNA sequences in this sample. The sample comes from a study of sequential checkpoint blockade in melanoma. In the study overall: First-line arms were nivolumab then ipilimumab, or the reverse, randomized 1:1. Both treatment sequences were followed by maintenance nivolumab.

The protocol was immunoSEQ multiplex PCR, while the TCRdb copy is restricted to in-frame clones and leaves out a portion. The sample yields 30,000 to 40,000 clones, almost 85% seen once. The treatment denotes: randomized to nivolumab then ipilimumab (arm A) or the reverse (arm B). DNA-damaging chemotherapy had not been given to any patient beforehand. Sorted cells were live CD3+CD8+, lacking CD19 and CD56, from PBMCs. V trimming: 2 bases; J trimming: 7 bases; junction bases outside the gene matches: 6. CDR1 is MGHRA, CDR2 YSYEKL, per germline. The CDR3 has 14 residues. Sample: CD8+ T cells sorted from blood (inferred from file names), taken from a patient given nivolumab and ipilimumab in sequence. This chain joins TRBV4-1 and TRBJ1-2; 8 bases line up with TRBD1. The sequence derives from a human donor with melanoma. The CDR3 loop is CASSQSQGASGYTF. For the CDR3, the DNA is TGCGCCAGCAGCCAATCCCAGGGGGCAAGTGGCTACACCTTC.